Sequencing of this TCR beta chain was carried out in a study of blood T cell repertoires in COVID-19. Study as a whole: Acute-phase and convalescent COVID-19 samples originated in the United States, Italy and Spain. The analysed material was cDNA or gDNA that came from T cells, B-cell-depleted T cells, or PBMCs.

Germline V gene data show CDR1 as SGHVS and CDR2 as FQNEAQ. Trimming pared 1 base from V and 7 bases from J, leaving 11 bases between. This CDR3 is 14 amino acids long. Study processing details: It was from reference gene primer amplification that nucleated cell counts were estimated. Produced via immunoSEQ multiplex PCR; TCRdb's table is partial and in-frame only. D and trimming come from the DNA, and the V and J calls and clone size come from that table. The sample lists approximately 140,000 clones; around 81% were seen once. The chain recombines TRBV7-8 with TRBJ2-1; maybe TRBD1 (5 bases). This TCR derives from a human donor in a cohort sampled during active COVID-19. Sequencing input: peripheral blood. DNA for the CDR3: TGTGCCAGCAGCTTAGGAGGCAGGGTTAATGAGCAGTTCTTC. Translating gives CASSLGGRVNEQFF. Full variable domain (missing parts from reference TRBV7-8 and TRBJ2-1): GAGVSQSPRYKVAKRGQDVALRCDPISGHVSLFWYQQALGQGPEFLTYFQNEAQLDKSGLPSDRFFAERPEGSVSTLKIQRTQQEDSAVYLCASSLGGRVNEQFFGPGTRLTVL.